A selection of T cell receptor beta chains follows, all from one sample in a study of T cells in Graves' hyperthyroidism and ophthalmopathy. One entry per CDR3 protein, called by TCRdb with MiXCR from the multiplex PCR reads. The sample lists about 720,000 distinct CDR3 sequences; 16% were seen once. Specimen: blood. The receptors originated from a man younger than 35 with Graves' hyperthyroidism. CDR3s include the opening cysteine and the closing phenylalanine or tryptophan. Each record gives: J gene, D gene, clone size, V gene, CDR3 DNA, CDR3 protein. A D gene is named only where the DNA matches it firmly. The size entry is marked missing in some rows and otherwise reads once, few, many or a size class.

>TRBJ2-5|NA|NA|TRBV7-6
TGTGCCAGCAGCTTAAGACAGTCCCCAGAGACCCAGTACTTC
CASSLRQSPETQYF
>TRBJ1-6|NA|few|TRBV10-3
TGTGCCATCAGTGAGTCTGCAGGACTGAGCTCCTATAATTCACCCCTCCACTTT
CAISESAGLSSYNSPLHF
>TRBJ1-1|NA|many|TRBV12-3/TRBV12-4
TGTGCCAGCAGTTTACAAGGGGTGAACACTGAAGCTTTCTTT
CASSLQGVNTEAFF
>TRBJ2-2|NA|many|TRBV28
TGTGCCAGCAGCCGTACCGGGACACAGAACACCGGGGAGCTGTTTTTT
CASSRTGTQNTGELFF
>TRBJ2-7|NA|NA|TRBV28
TGTGCCAGCAGTTCCCCTCCCATAGGTTACGAGCAGTACTTC
CASSSPPIGYEQYF
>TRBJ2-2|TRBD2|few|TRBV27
TGTGCCAGCACCGTCAGCGGTAGCGGGAGGGCCTTGGAGCTGTTTTTT
CASTVSGSGRALELFF
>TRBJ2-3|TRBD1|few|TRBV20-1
TGCATCTCCACGGACAGGTCAACAGATACGCAGTATTTT
CISTDRSTDTQYF
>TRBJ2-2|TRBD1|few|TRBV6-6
TGTGCCAGCAGTTACATAGGGACAGAAGTTACCGGGGAGCTGTTTTTT
CASSYIGTEVTGELFF
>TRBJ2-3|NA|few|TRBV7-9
TGTGCCAGCAGCTCTGGGCGGGGTCGGACGAATACGCAGTATTTT
CASSSGRGRTNTQYF
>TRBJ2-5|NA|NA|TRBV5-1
TGCGCCAGCAGCTTTCAAGGGGCGGCCCAAGAGACCCAGTACTTC
CASSFQGAAQETQYF
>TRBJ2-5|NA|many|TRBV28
TGTGCCAGCACAGGGGGGTGGGAGACCCAGTACTTC
CASTGGWETQYF
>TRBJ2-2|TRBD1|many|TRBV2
TGTGCCAGCATTTCGGGGACAGTTTCGTTACGCGGGGAGCTGTTTTTT
CASISGTVSLRGELFF
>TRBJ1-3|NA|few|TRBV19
TGTGCCAGTAGTATTAGTCCCGGAAACACCATATATTTT
CASSISPGNTIYF
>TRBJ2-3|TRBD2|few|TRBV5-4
TGTGCCAGCAGCTGGGGACGTCGGACTAGCGGGAGGGCTGAAGATACGCAGTATTTT
CASSWGRRTSGRAEDTQYF
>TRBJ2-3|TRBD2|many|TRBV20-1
TGCAGTGCCGATGGTGGGCAGGCTCGTAGCGGGAGGAGCACAGATACGCAGTATTTT
CSADGGQARSGRSTDTQYF
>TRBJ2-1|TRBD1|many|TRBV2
TGTGCCAGCACCTCCGGGACAGACTACAATGAGCAGTTCTTC
CASTSGTDYNEQFF
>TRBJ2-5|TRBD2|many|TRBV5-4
TGTGCCAGCAGCTCAAAGACTAGCGGGGAGACCCAGTACTTC
CASSSKTSGETQYF
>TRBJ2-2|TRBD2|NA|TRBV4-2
TGTGCCAGCAGCCAAGAAGGGGCGGGAGGGGGCGCCGGGGAGCTGTTTTTT
CASSQEGAGGGAGELFF
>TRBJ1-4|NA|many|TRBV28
TGTGCCAGCAGTTTATCTCGCGCTACCGGAACTATCTCCGAAAAACTGTTTTTT
CASSLSRATGTISEKLFF
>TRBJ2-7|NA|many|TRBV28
TGTGCCAGCAGTAGTCCGGGCCAAAGAATGTGGGAGCAGTACTTC
CASSSPGQRMWEQYF
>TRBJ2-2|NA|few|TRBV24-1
TGTGCCACCAGTGATCACGGGACTGGCCCCGCCGGGGAGCTGTTTTTT
CATSDHGTGPAGELFF
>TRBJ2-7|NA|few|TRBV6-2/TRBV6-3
TGTGCCAGCAGTCCCCTGGGAGCGTACGAGCAGTACTTC
CASSPLGAYEQYF
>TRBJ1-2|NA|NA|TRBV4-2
TGTGCCAGCAGCCAGACCTTAGACGGTGTCTATGGCTTGTCCTTC
CASSQTLDGVYGLSF
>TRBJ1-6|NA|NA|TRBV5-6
TGTGCCAGCAGCTTGGTGGACAGAGATAATTCACCCCTCCACTTT
CASSLVDRDNSPLHF
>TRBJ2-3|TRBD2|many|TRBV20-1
TGCAGTACGGCTCGAGCGGGAGCTGGCACAGATACGCAGTATTTT
CSTARAGAGTDTQYF
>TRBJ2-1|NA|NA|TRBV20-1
TGCAGTGCTATGCGACTGGCATACAATGAGCAGTTCTTC
CSAMRLAYNEQFF
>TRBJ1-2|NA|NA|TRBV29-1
TGCAGCGTTGAAGTCCCCAGGGGAGACTATGGCTACACCTTC
CSVEVPRGDYGYTF
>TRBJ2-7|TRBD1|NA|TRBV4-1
TGCGCCAGCAGCCCCCGAGACTCCGGGACAGGGGGTAACGAGCAGTACTTC
CASSPRDSGTGGNEQYF
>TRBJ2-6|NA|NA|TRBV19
TGTGCCAGTAGTATAGGCAACCGGGCCAACGTCCTGACTTTC
CASSIGNRANVLTF
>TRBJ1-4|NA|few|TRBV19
TGTGCCAGTAGTATTGGCAGAACAACTAATGAAAAACTGTTTTTT
CASSIGRTTNEKLFF
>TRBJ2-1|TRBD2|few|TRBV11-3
TGTGCCAGCAGCTTAGTGGGAGGGGCTAGCGACGGGAATGAGCAGTTCTTC
CASSLVGGASDGNEQFF
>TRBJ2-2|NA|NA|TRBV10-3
TGTGCCATCAGTTGGACAGAGACCGGGGAGCTGTTTTTT
CAISWTETGELFF
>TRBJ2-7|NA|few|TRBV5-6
TGTGCCAGCAGCTTGACAGGGTCGTCGTGGGAGCAGTACTTC
CASSLTGSSWEQYF
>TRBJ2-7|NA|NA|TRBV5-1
TGCGCCAGCAGCTTGAGTCTCTATTACGAGCAGTACTTC
CASSLSLYYEQYF
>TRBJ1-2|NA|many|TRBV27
TGTGCCAGCAGTCCCCGTAGCACCAACTATGGCTACACCTTC
CASSPRSTNYGYTF
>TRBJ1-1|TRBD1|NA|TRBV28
TGTGCCAGCAGTCCCCCGGGACAGGGGTTTACTTTCTTT
CASSPPGQGFTFF
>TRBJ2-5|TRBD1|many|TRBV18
TGTGCCAGCTCACCCAACGGCAGGGGGGAGACCCAGTACTTC
CASSPNGRGETQYF
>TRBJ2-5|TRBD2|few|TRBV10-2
TGCGCCAGCAGGGATAGTGCCGGGAGGGCCCGGGAGACCCAGTACTTC
CASRDSAGRARETQYF
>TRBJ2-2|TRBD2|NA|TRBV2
TGTGCCAGCATAAGGACTAGCGGGGGCACCGGGGAGCTGTTTTTT
CASIRTSGGTGELFF
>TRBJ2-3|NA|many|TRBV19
TGTGCCAGCAGTATTGGGGATACGCAGTATTTT
CASSIGDTQYF
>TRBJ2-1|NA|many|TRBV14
TGTGCCAGCAGCCAACTCTCTGGGGGCTTTTACAATGAGCAGTTCTTC
CASSQLSGGFYNEQFF
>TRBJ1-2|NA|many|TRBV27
TGTGCCAGCGGTCCTAACTATGGCTACACCTTC
CASGPNYGYTF
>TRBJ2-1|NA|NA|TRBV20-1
TGCAGTGCTAGAGAGAGTTTGTCCAGCGGGCCCCGCTCCTACAATGAGCAGTTCTTC
CSARESLSSGPRSYNEQFF
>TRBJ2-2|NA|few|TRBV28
TGTGCCAGCAGTATCGACCGTAGCGGGGAGCTGTTTTTT
CASSIDRSGELFF
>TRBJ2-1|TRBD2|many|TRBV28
TGTGCCAGCAGCCCCGGGGGTAGCGGGAGGCACGAGCAGTTCTTC
CASSPGGSGRHEQFF
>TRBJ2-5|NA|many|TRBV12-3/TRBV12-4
TGTGCCAGCAGTTTGACTCCACGGGGCCAAGAGACCCAGTACTTC
CASSLTPRGQETQYF
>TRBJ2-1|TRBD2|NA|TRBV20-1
TGCAGTGCCGAAGGAGCGGGAGGGAATCGATACAATGAGCAGTTCTTC
CSAEGAGGNRYNEQFF
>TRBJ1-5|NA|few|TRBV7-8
TGTGCCAGCAGCCCCGTGGGGGCTAGGAGCAATCAGCCCCAGCATTTT
CASSPVGARSNQPQHF
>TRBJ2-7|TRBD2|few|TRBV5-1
TGCGCCAGCAGCACCGGACTAGTTCCCCACGAGCAGTACTTC
CASSTGLVPHEQYF
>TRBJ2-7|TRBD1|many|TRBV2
TGTGCCAGCAGCCACCCCGGGACAGGGGTCCGCTACGAGCAGTACTTC
CASSHPGTGVRYEQYF
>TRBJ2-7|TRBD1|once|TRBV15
TGTGCCACCAGCAGGGAACAGGGGGCGAGTGAGCAGTACTTC
CATSREQGASEQYF
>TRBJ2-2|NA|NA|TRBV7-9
TGTGCCAGCAGCGATACTAGTATGGCCGGGGAGCTGTTTTTT
CASSDTSMAGELFF
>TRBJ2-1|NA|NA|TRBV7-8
TGTGCCAGCAGCCCGGGCGACAGTCCGTTAGAGCAGTTCTTC
CASSPGDSPLEQFF
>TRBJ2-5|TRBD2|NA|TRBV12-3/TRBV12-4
TGTGCCAGCAGCCCGAGGACTAGCGGGCGCTACCAAGAGACCCAGTACTTC
CASSPRTSGRYQETQYF
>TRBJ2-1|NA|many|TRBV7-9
TGTGCCAGCAGCTTAGGGCCCATAGCGAGCTCCTACAATGAGCAGTTCTTC
CASSLGPIASSYNEQFF
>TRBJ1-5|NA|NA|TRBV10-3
TGTGCCATCAGCGGGCACCCAAATCAGCCCCAGCATTTT
CAISGHPNQPQHF